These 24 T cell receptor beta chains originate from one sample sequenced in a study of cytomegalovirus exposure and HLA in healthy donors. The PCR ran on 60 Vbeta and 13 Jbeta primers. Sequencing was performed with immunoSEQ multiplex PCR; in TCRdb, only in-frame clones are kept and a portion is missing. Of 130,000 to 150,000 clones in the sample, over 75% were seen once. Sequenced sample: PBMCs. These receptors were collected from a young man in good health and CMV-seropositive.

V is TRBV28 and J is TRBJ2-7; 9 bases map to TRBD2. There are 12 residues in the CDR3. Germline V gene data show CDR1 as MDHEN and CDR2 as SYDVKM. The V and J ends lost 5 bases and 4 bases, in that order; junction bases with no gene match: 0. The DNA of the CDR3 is TGTGCCAGCAGTAGCGGGAGGTACGAGCAGTACTTC. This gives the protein CASSSGRYEQYF.

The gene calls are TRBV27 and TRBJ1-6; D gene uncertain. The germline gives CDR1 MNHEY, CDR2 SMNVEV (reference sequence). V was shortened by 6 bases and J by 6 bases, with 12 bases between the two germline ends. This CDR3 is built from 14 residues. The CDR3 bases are TGTGCCAGCAGCCCGGTCTACGCTAATTCACCCCTCCACTTT. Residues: CASSPVYANSPLHF.

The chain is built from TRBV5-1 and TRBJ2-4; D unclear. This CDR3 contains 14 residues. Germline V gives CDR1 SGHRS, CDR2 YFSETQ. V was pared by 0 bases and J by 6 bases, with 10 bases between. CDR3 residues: CASSLAASGNIQYF. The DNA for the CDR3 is TGCGCCAGCAGCTTGGCTGCCTCGGGAAACATTCAGTACTTC.

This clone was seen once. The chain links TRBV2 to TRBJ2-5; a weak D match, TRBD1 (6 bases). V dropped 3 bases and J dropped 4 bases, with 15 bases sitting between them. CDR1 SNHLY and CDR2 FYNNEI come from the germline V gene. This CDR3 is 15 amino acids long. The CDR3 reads CASSDGPGEGETQYF. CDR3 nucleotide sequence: TGTGCCAGCAGTGATGGACCAGGGGAAGGAGAGACCCAGTACTTC.

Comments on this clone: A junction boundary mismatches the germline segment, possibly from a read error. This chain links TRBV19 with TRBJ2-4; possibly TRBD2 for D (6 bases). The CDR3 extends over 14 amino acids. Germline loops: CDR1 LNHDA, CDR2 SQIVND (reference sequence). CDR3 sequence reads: CATRTEGPKNSQYF. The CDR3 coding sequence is TGTGCCACCCGGACGGAGGGGCCAAAAAACAGTCAGTACTTC.

This CDR3 is CSVEDRGQNTEAFF. In nucleotides, the CDR3 is TGCAGCGTTGAAGATCGGGGACAGAACACTGAAGCTTTCTTT. V usage is TRBV29-1 and J usage is TRBJ1-1; weak D call: TRBD1 (6 bases). Germline loops: CDR1 SQVTM, CDR2 ANQGSEA. This CDR3 region has 14 residues. V was cut by 0 bases and J by 1 base, with 9 bases left in between. The full variable domain, rest sourced from reference TRBV29-1 and TRBJ1-1, is SAVISQKPSRDICQRGTSLTIQCQVDSQVTMMFWYRQQPGQSLTLIATANQGSEATYESGFVIDKFPISRPNLTFSTLTVSNMSPEDSSIYLCSVEDRGQNTEAFFGQGTRLTVV.

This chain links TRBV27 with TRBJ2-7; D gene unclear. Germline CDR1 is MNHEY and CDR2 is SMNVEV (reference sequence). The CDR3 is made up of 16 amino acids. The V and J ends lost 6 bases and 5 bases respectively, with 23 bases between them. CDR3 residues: CASRPRPGAWVHEQYF. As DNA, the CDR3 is TGTGCCAGCAGACCACGGCCGGGTGCCTGGGTCCACGAGCAGTACTTC.

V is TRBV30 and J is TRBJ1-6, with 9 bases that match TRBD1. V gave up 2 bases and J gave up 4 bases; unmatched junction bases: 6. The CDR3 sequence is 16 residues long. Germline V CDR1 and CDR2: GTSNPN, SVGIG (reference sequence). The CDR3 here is CAWSRQGVTYNSPLHF. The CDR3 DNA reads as TGTGCCTGGAGTAGACAGGGGGTCACTTATAATTCACCCCTCCACTTT.

CDR3 sequence (DNA): TGTGCCAGCAGTAAGACCGGGACAGGGATCGGCTACACCTTC. It encodes CASSKTGTGIGYTF. The genes are TRBV6-1 and TRBJ1-2; 9 bases align to TRBD1. Germline CDR1 is MNHNS and CDR2 is SASEGT. The CDR3 sequence is 14 residues long. J gave up 8 bases and V 5 bases, and 9 bases lay outside the gene matches.

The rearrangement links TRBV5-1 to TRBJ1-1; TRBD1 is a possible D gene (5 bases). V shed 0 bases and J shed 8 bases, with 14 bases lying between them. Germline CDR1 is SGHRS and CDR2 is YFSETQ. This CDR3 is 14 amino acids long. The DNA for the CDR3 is TGCGCCAGCAGCTTGGAGGGAGGGGTTCTAGAAGCTTTCTTT. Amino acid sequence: CASSLEGGVLEAFF.

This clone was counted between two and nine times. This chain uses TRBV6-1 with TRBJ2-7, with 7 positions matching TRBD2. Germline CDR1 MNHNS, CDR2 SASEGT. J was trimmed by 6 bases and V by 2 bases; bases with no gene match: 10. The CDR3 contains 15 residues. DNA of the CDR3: TGTGCCAGCAGTGAAAGGACGTTCTTAGCGGGCGAGCAGTACTTC. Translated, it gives CASSERTFLAGEQYF.

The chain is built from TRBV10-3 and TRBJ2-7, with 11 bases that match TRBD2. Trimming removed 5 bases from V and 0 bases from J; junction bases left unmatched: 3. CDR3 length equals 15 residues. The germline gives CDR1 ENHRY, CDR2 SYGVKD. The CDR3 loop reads CAISPTSGSSYEQYF. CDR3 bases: TGTGCCATCAGTCCAACTAGCGGGAGCTCCTACGAGCAGTACTTC.

CDR3 sequence (DNA): TGTGCCAGCAGCTTTGCGGGAAATTGGGATACGCAGTATTTT. As protein: CASSFAGNWDTQYF. The chain employs TRBV7-9 and TRBJ2-3, with D tentatively TRBD2 (6 bases). This CDR3 spans 14 amino acids. From germline, CDR1 is SEHNR and CDR2 FQNEAQ (reference sequence). V lost 3 bases, J lost 6 bases, and 13 bases lay in between.

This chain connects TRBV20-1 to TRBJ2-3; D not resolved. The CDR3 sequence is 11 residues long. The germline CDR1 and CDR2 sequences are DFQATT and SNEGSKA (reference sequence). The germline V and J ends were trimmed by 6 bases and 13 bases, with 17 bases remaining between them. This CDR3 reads CSAVRPLEKYF. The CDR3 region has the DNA TGCAGTGCCGTTCGACCTTTGGAGAAGTATTTT.

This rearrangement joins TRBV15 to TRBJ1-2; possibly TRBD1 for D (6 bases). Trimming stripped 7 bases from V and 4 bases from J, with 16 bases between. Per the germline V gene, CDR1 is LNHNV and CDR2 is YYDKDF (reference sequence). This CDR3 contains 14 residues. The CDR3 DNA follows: TGTGCCACCAACACCGACGACAGGTCCTATGGCTACACCTTC. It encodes CATNTDDRSYGYTF.

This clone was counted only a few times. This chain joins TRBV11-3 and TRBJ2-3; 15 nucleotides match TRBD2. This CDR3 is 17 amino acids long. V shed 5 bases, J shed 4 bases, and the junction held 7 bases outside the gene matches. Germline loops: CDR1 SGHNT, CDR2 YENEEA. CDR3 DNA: TGTGCCAGCAGCCCAGGACTAGCGGGAGGGTACCCAGATACGCAGTATTTT. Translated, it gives CASSPGLAGGYPDTQYF.

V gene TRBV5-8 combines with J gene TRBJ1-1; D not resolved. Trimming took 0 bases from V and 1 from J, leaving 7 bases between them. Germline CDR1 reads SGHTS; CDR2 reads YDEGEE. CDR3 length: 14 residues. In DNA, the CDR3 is TGTGCCAGCAGCTTGGTTTACAGGAACACTGAAGCTTTCTTT. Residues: CASSLVYRNTEAFF.

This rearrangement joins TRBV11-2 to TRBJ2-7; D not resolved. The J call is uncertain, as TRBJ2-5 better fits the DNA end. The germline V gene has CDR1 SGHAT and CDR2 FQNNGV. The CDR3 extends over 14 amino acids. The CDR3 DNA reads TGTGCCAGCAGCCCTGGACCCGATCGGGAGACCCAGTACTTC. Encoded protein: CASSPGPDRETQYF.

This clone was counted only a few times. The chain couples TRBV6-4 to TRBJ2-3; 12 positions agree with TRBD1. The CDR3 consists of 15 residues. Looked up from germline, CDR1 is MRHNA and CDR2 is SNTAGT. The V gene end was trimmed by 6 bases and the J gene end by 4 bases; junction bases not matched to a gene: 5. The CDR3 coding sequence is TGTGCCAGCAGCCCGGGACAGGGGGCGGCAGATACGCAGTATTTT. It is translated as CASSPGQGAADTQYF.

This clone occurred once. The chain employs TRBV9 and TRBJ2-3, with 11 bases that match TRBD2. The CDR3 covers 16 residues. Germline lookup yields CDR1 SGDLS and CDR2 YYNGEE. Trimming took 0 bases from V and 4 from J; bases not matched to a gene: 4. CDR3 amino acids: CASSVVSSGGSDTQYF. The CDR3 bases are TGTGCCAGCAGCGTAGTGTCTAGCGGGGGGTCAGATACGCAGTATTTT.

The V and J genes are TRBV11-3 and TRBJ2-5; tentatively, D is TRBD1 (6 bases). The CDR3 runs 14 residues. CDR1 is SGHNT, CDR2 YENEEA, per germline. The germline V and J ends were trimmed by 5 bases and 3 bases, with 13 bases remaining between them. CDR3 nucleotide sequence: TGTGCCAGCAGCCGGGCCGGGACAAAAGAGACCCAGTACTTC. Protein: CASSRAGTKETQYF.

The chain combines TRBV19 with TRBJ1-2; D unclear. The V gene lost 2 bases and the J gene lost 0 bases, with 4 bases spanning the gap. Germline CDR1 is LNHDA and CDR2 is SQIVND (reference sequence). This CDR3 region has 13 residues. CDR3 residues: CASSISSNYGYTF. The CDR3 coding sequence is TGTGCCAGTAGTATATCCTCTAACTATGGCTACACCTTC.

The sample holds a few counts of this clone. The CDR3 reads CASRPGGPNEKLFF. The CDR3 DNA reads TGTGCCAGCAGGCCAGGGGGTCCGAATGAAAAACTGTTTTTT. The V and J genes are TRBV28 and TRBJ1-4; 7 bases line up with TRBD1. Losses at the gene ends were 6 bases for V and 5 bases for J; bases not matched to a gene: 6. CDR1 MDHEN and CDR2 SYDVKM come from the germline V gene. The CDR3 runs 14 residues.

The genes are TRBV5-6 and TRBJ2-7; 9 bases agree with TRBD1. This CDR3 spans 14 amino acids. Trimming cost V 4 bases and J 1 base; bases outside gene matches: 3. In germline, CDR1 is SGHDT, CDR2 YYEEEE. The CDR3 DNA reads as TGTGCCAGCAGCATGGACAGGGGTTCCTACGAGCAGTACTTC. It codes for CASSMDRGSYEQYF.